The clone carrying this TCR beta chain was detected ten times or more. TCRdb called the RT-PCR reads again in MiXCR, with one record for every CDR3 protein. Of about 570,000 distinct CDR3 sequences in the sample, around 11% are singletons; the top ten hold roughly 11%. This sample was taken from a study of response to subunit inactivated influenza vaccine. The CDR3 extends over 14 amino acids. CDR1 and CDR2 from the germline V gene are SNHLY and FYNNEI. Losses at the gene ends were 6 bases for V and 4 bases for J; bases not matched to a gene: 8. These data were likewise used in another study, on T cells expressing NK-cell markers. That report adds: It was by 5'RACE template switching with UMIs that TCR beta cDNA was made. These same clonotypes (in a few donors) also led the CD3+CD56-NKG2C+ fraction.

The receptor was isolated from a man aged 50 to 59 who received an inactivated influenza vaccine. Source: PBMCs from blood, taken on the day of vaccination. The chain combines TRBV2 with TRBJ1-1; 7 bases map to TRBD1. CDR3 DNA sequence: TGTGCCAGCAGGCCCACATCAGGGGGCACTGAAGCTTTCTTT. Amino acid sequence: CASRPTSGGTEAFF.